This TCR beta chain was profiled in a study of blood T cell repertoires in COVID-19 (dated by TCRdb to the early 2020s). About the study as a whole: Collaborator samples came from the United States, Italy and Spain and covered acute and convalescent phases of COVID-19. The prospective study material was composed of cDNA or gDNA derived from T cells, B-cell-depleted T cells, or PBMCs. Deeply sampled blood TCRbeta repertoires from subjects exposed to, actively infected with, or recovered from COVID-19 were included in the dataset. A freely available public database, intended as a resource for researchers studying the immune response to SARS-CoV-2, is where the repertoires were released. The samples were drawn from the first 160 participants of the ongoing ImmuneRACE study and from 1,200 or so subjects provided by 6 global collaborators. Nearly every sample came with metadata listing a de-identified subject ID, COVID-19 status, age in years and sex. Where HLA class I and class II types were available, the types were taken from metadata supplied by the sample provider, not from assay-based typing.

What the authors observed across the whole study: The amount of clinical and demographic metadata varied by source and participant and was provided uncurated.

On this clone itself: Which antigen it targets is not known. No base quality information exists; no much larger clone differs at one position.

TCRbeta CDR3 regions were amplified from genomic DNA by means of the immunoSEQ Assay, a bias-controlled multiplex PCR. The source study handled its data this way. The number of nucleated cells in each sample was estimated from the amplification of reference gene primers within the assay. To quantify the absolute abundance of each unique TCRbeta CDR3 rearrangement, sequence reads were collapsed and filtered. Productive Simpson clonality was computed per sample as the square root of Simpson's diversity index over productive rearrangements. Drawn from immuneACCESS, this table holds only the in-frame rearrangements with V and J called that TCRdb kept. Clones are partly lost; checked studies trace under half to an unresolved V gene and leave the rest unexplained. That table is the source of V, J and clone size, and D and trimming were worked out from the DNA. The sample table contains a few hundred thousand clones; only one count was recorded for 75% to 90% of them. Less than 3.5% of the sample lies in the top ten.

One collaborating source in Seattle enrolled patients while the patients were actively infected and followed the patients over time throughout the course of disease. Each collaborating institution followed its own protocols to collect whole blood in K2EDTA tubes. Collaborator samples were shipped for TCRbeta analysis as frozen whole blood, isolated PBMCs, or DNA extracted from either sample type. There are 14 amino acids in the CDR3, from cysteine to phenylalanine inclusive. CDR3 DNA is the only sequence kept; it has 42 bases, read in frame from the first base. CDR1 SGHAT and CDR2 FQNNGV are derived from the germline V gene. The junction shows trimming of 6 bases on V and 0 bases on J, plus 10 bases between the germline ends.

This TCR was recovered from a woman aged 25 to 39 with COVID-19, enrolled during active disease. Sample: peripheral blood. The chain links TRBV11-2 with TRBJ2-3; the D gene remains uncertain. The DNA is as follows: TGTGCCAGCAGATTCACAGCTAGCACAGATACGCAGTATTTT. The resulting protein is CASRFTASTDTQYF. Beyond the CDR3, the reference TRBV11-2 and TRBJ2-3 genes provide the residues; the full variable domain reads: EAGVAQSPRYKIIEKRQSVAFWCNPISGHATLYWYQQILGQGPKLLIQFQNNGVVDDSQLPKDRFSAERLKGVDSTLKIQPAKLEDSAVYLCASRFTASTDTQYFGPGTRLTVL.